The next 16 T cell receptor beta chains were all read from a single sample in a study of T cell changes during pregnancy in multiple sclerosis. Repertoires were generated with immunoSEQ multiplex PCR, while TCRdb's copy carries only in-frame clones and drops some. The sample holds about 63,000 clones, 93% seen once. Sequences were derived from CD8+ T cells from peripheral blood mononuclear cells, sampled in the second trimester of pregnancy. The receptors were gathered from a female donor with multiple sclerosis, enrolled in a pregnancy study.

This chain joins TRBV5-8 and TRBJ2-7, with D tentatively TRBD1 (6 bases). Trimming removed 0 bases at V and 0 bases at J, with 10 bases between. CDR3 length equals 15 residues. Germline CDR1 and CDR2: SGHTS and YDEGEE. Written as DNA, the CDR3 is TGTGCCAGCAGCTTGGAGACAGGACTCTCCTACGAGCAGTACTTC. This encodes CASSLETGLSYEQYF.

This rearrangement joins TRBV7-9 to TRBJ1-1; maybe TRBD1 (6 bases). CDR1 SEHNR and CDR2 FQNEAQ come from the germline V gene (reference sequence). With 1 base removed from V and 8 bases from J, the gap between germline ends came to 11 bases. The CDR3 extends over 13 amino acids. The CDR3 nucleotides read TGTGCCAGCAGCTTAGTTCTCAGGGGAGAAGCTTTCTTT. Protein: CASSLVLRGEAFF.

The chain joins TRBV28 to TRBJ2-7; tentative D call: TRBD1 (6 bases). The CDR3 spans 19 residues. The V and J ends lost 3 bases and 1 base respectively, with 25 bases between them. From germline, CDR1 is MDHEN and CDR2 SYDVKM. For the CDR3, the DNA is TGTGCCAGCAGTTTCTTTCCAGGGGAAGTTAAAAAGAGTTCCTACGAGCAGTACTTC. This encodes CASSFFPGEVKKSSYEQYF.

The gene calls are TRBV27 and TRBJ2-7, with 9 bases identical to TRBD1. Germline CDR1 and CDR2: MNHEY and SMNVEV (reference sequence). CDR3 length: 15 amino acids. Trimming at V came to 0 bases and at J to 6 bases, leaving 6 bases not matched to a gene. The CDR3 nucleotides read TGTGCCAGCAGTTTATCAGGGACAGGGCAGGGCGAGCAGTACTTC. Translating it yields CASSLSGTGQGEQYF.

The chain joins TRBV7-2 to TRBJ2-7, with TRBD2 matching over 7 bases. Germline V lookup: CDR1 SGHTA, CDR2 FQGNSA. J was trimmed by 3 bases and V by 3 bases; bases with no gene match: 5. CDR3 length: 14 amino acids. Here the CDR3 reads CASSFGLGNYEQYF. CDR3 coding DNA: TGTGCCAGCAGCTTCGGACTAGGGAACTACGAGCAGTACTTC.

This chain joins TRBV30 and TRBJ2-3; 13 bases map to TRBD2. The CDR3 is made up of 15 amino acids. V was pared by 1 base and J by 6 bases, with 4 bases of the junction left unmatched. Germline V gives CDR1 GTSNPN, CDR2 SVGIG (reference sequence). The CDR3 region is CAWSAGTSGVDTQYF. CDR3 nucleotides: TGTGCCTGGAGTGCCGGGACTAGCGGGGTCGATACGCAGTATTTT. The full variable domain, with the rest looked up from reference TRBV30 and TRBJ2-3, is SQTIHQWPATLVQPVGSPLSLECTVEGTSNPNLYWYRQAAGRGLQLLFYSVGIGQISSEVPQNLSASRPQDRQFILSSKKLLLSDSGFYLCAWSAGTSGVDTQYFGPGTRLTVL.

This chain connects TRBV27 to TRBJ2-5; TRBD2 aligns across 11 bases. Germline loops: CDR1 MNHEY, CDR2 SMNVEV (reference sequence). The ends lost 2 bases at V and 1 base at J; junction bases unmatched: 3. This CDR3 has 16 amino acids. CDR3 sequence: CASSLRSGRAQETQYF. CDR3 sequence (DNA): TGTGCCAGCAGTTTACGTAGCGGGAGGGCCCAAGAGACCCAGTACTTC.

The chain has TRBV6-5 and TRBJ2-1; D gene uncertain. Trimming shortened V by 0 bases and J by 10 bases, and 10 bases separated the two germline ends. Per the germline V gene, CDR1 is MNHEY and CDR2 is SVGAGI. CDR3 length: 13 amino acids. CDR3 sequence reads: CASSYSNLREQFF. The CDR3, as DNA: TGTGCCAGCAGTTACTCGAATCTCAGAGAGCAGTTCTTC.

The V and J genes are TRBV27 and TRBJ1-1, with TRBD1 matching over 7 bases. The V and J ends lost 8 bases and 2 bases, in that order; junction bases with no gene match: 8. This CDR3 has 14 residues. Germline CDR1 and CDR2: MNHEY and SMNVEV (reference sequence). CDR3 region: CASRRQGSNTEAFF. Written as DNA, the CDR3 is TGTGCCAGCCGCCGACAGGGATCTAACACTGAAGCTTTCTTT.

The gene calls are TRBV13 and TRBJ2-7, with 11 bases that match TRBD1. Germline-derived CDR1 and CDR2 are PRHDT and FYEKMQ (reference sequence). The V segment lost 5 bases and the J segment 3 bases; nucleotides outside the gene matches: 9. This CDR3 is built from 16 residues. The CDR3 bases are TGTGCCAGCAGCCAGAATACCGGGACAGGGGGCTACGAGCAGTACTTC. Translated: CASSQNTGTGGYEQYF.

This clone was found once. This sequence joins TRBV18 and TRBJ1-2, with TRBD1 identical over 7 bases. The CDR3 contains 14 residues. V was clipped by 0 bases and J by 5 bases; unmatched bases: 3. Germline V gives CDR1 KGHSH, CDR2 LQKENI. The CDR3 reads CASSPPWTGYGYTF. CDR3 coding DNA: TGTGCCAGCTCACCACCTTGGACAGGATATGGCTACACCTTC.

The chain links TRBV10-3 to TRBJ2-5; tentatively, D is TRBD2 (6 bases). V lost 5 bases and J 1 base, leaving 14 bases between the germline ends. Germline V gene sequence: CDR1 ENHRY, CDR2 SYGVKD. This CDR3 has 15 amino acids. This CDR3 reads CAISQTGEAQETQYF. The DNA of the CDR3 is TGTGCCATCAGTCAAACGGGGGAGGCCCAAGAGACCCAGTACTTC.

V and J are TRBV19 and TRBJ1-2; D not certain. Per the germline V gene, CDR1 is LNHDA and CDR2 is SQIVND (reference sequence). The CDR3 length is 13 residues. Trimming removed 8 bases at V and 4 bases at J, with 14 bases between. DNA for the CDR3: TGTGCCAGTGGAGCCGTAGATTCCTATGGCTACACCTTC. This gives the protein CASGAVDSYGYTF.

The rearrangement links TRBV28 to TRBJ2-2; 8 positions match TRBD1. The CDR3 totals 16 residues. V shed 3 bases and J 5 bases; nucleotides not matched to a gene: 8. Germline values: CDR1 MDHEN, CDR2 SYDVKM. CDR3 nucleotide sequence: TGTGCCAGCAGTTTCTCGGACAGGGTATTTACCGGGGAGCTGTTTTTT. Protein product: CASSFSDRVFTGELFF.

This chain uses TRBV27 with TRBJ2-7; TRBD2 matches 13 bases. The J segment lost 2 bases and the V segment lost 5 bases, leaving 3 bases of the junction unmatched. The CDR3 totals 15 residues. The germline V gene encodes CDR1 MNHEY and CDR2 SMNVEV (reference sequence). In DNA, the CDR3 is TGTGCCAGCAGTGAACTAGCGGGAGGGCCCTACGAGCAGTACTTC. Translated, it gives CASSELAGGPYEQYF.

The chain uses TRBV7-8 and TRBJ2-1, with TRBD2 matching 7 bases. V trimming: 7 bases; J trimming: 2 bases; junction bases outside the gene matches: 5. The CDR3 consists of 14 residues. From germline, CDR1 is SGHVS and CDR2 FQNEAQ. CDR3 in amino acids: CASTERDPYNEQFF. For the CDR3, the DNA is TGTGCCAGCACGGAGCGGGACCCCTACAATGAGCAGTTCTTC.